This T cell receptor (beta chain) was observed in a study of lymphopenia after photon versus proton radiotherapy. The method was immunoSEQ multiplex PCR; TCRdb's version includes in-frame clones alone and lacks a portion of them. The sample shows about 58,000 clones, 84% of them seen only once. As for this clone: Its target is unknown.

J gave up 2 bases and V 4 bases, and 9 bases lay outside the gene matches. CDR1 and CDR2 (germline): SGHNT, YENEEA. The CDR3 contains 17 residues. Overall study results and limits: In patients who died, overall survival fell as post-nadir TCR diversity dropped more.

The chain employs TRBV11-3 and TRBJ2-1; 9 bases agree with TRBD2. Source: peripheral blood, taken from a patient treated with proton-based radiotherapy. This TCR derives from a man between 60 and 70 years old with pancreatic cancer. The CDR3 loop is CASSSPLAGFAYNEQFF. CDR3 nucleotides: TGTGCCAGCAGCTCGCCCCTAGCGGGATTTGCCTACAATGAGCAGTTCTTC.